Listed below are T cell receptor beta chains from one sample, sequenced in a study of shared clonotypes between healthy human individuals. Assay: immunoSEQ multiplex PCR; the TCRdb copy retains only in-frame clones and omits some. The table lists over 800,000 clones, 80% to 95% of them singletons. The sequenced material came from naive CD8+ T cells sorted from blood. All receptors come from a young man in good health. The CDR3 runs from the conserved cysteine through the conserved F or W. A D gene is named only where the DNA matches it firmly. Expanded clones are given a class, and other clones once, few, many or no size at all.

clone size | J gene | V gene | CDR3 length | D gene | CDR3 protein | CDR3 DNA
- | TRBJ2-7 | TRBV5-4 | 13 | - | CASSLDSEASQYF | TGTGCCAGCAGCTTGGACAGTGAGGCATCACAGTACTTC
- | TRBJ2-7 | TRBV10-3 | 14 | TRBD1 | CAISETGAPYEQYF | TGTGCCATCAGTGAAACAGGGGCCCCCTACGAGCAGTACTTC
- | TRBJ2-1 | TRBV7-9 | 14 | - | CASSLDAGPAEQFF | TGTGCCAGCAGCTTAGACGCGGGACCCGCTGAGCAGTTCTTC
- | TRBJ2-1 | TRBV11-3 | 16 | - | CASSLYATSSYNEQFF | TGTGCCAGCAGCTTATATGCCACGAGCTCCTACAATGAGCAGTTCTTC
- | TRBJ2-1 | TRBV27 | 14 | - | CASSDGGLYNEQFF | TGTGCCAGCAGTGACGGGGGGCTCTACAATGAGCAGTTCTTC
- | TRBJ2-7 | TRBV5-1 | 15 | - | CASSWTISTAYEQYF | TGCGCCAGCAGCTGGACTATTTCGACAGCCTACGAGCAGTACTTC
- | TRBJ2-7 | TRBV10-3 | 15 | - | CAVSDSIEVHYEQYF | TGTGCCGTATCGGACAGCATAGAGGTCCACTACGAGCAGTACTTC
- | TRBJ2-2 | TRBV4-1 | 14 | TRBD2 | CASSHGLAGGELFF | TGCGCCAGCAGCCATGGACTAGCGGGAGGGGAGCTGTTTTTT
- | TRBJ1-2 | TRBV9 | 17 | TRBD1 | CASSGEGGTGLLYGYTF | TGTGCCAGCAGCGGCGAGGGAGGGACAGGGCTCCTCTATGGCTACACCTTC
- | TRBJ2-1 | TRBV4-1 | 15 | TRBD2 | CASSHLLADYNEQFF | TGCGCCAGCAGCCATCTACTAGCGGACTACAATGAGCAGTTCTTC
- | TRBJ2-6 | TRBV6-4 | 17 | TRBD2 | CASSDKRDFSGANVLTF | TGTGCCAGCAGTGACAAGCGGGATTTTTCTGGGGCCAACGTCCTGACTTTC
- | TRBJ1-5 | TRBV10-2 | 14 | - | CASSESRGNQPQHF | TGCGCCAGCAGTGAGTCACGGGGAAATCAGCCCCAGCATTTT
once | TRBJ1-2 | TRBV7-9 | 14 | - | CASSSPGSNYGYTF | TGTGCCAGCAGCTCGCCTGGATCTAACTATGGCTACACCTTC
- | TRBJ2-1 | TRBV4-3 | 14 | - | CASSQDQGYNEQFF | TGCGCCAGCAGCCAAGATCAGGGGTACAATGAGCAGTTCTTC
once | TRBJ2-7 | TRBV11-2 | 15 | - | CASSFGQGGGYEQYF | TGTGCCAGCAGCTTCGGACAGGGAGGGGGCTACGAGCAGTACTTC
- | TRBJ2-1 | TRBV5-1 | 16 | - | CASSYFYREGYNEQFF | TGCGCCAGCAGCTACTTTTACAGGGAAGGCTACAATGAGCAGTTCTTC
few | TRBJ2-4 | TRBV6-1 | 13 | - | CATADPRRDIQYF | TGTGCCACAGCTGACCCGCGAAGAGACATTCAGTACTTC